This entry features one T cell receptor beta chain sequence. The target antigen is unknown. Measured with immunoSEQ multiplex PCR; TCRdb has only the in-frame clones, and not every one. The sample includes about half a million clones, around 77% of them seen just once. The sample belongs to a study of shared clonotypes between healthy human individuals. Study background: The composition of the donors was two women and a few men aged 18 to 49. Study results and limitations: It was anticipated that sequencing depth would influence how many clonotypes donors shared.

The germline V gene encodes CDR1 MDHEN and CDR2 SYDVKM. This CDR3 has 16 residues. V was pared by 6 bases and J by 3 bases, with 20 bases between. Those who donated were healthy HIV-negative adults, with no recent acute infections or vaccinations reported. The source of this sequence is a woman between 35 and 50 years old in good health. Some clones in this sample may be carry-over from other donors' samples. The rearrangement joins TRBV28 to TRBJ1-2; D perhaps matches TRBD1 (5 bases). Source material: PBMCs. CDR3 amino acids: CASSSLGVGVHYGYTF. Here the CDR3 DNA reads TGTGCCAGCAGCAGTTTGGGCGTGGGGGTTCACTATGGCTACACCTTC.